The 10 T cell receptor beta chains in this list originate from one sample, sequenced in a study of blood T cell repertoires in COVID-19. The data were produced by immunoSEQ multiplex PCR, yet TCRdb's version contains in-frame clones alone and is incomplete. The table has about 150,000 clones, approximately 85% seen once. The sequenced material came from peripheral blood. Receptors originate from a woman in her sixties with COVID-19, enrolled during active disease.

The chain employs TRBV19 and TRBJ2-2, with no clear D. V was pared by 7 bases and J by 1 base, with 13 bases between. The CDR3 sequence is 15 residues long. Germline lookup yields CDR1 LNHDA and CDR2 SQIVND (reference sequence). Here the CDR3 reads CASNLIGGNTGELFF. The CDR3 DNA follows: TGTGCCAGTAATCTGATCGGTGGGAACACCGGGGAGCTGTTTTTT.

This clone was picked up one time. This chain links TRBV5-1 with TRBJ1-1; TRBD1 matches at 8 bases. The CDR3 has 15 residues. In germline, CDR1 is SGHRS, CDR2 YFSETQ. Trimming at V came to 4 bases and at J to 5 bases, leaving 10 bases not matched to a gene. The CDR3 nucleotides are TGCGCCAGCAGCCTCCGACAGGGGCCGGGAACTGAAGCTTTCTTT. It is translated as CASSLRQGPGTEAFF.

The CDR3 sequence is CASSQNWGANEKLFF. The CDR3 DNA sequence: TGTGCCAGCAGCCAAAACTGGGGAGCGAATGAAAAACTGTTTTTT. The chain combines TRBV3-1 (or the pseudogene TRBV3-2) with TRBJ1-4; D uncertain. V was pared by 2 bases and J by 5 bases, with 12 bases between. Germline V lookup: CDR1 LGHDT, CDR2 YNNKEL (reference sequence). The CDR3 consists of 15 residues.

The chain employs TRBV6-6 and TRBJ1-4; possible D gene TRBD1, 5 bases. The CDR3 runs 15 residues. The germline V and J ends were trimmed by 2 bases and 8 bases, with 15 bases remaining between them. From germline, CDR1 is MNHNY and CDR2 SVGAGI (reference sequence). CDR3: CASSYAVTRGEKLFF. CDR3 nucleotide sequence: TGTGCCAGCAGTTACGCAGTCACTCGGGGGGAAAAACTGTTTTTT.

The table lists this clone with a count of one. The V gene is TRBV5-1, the J gene TRBJ2-1; perhaps TRBD2 as D (5 bases). Germline V gives CDR1 SGHRS, CDR2 YFSETQ. The CDR3 has 14 amino acids. The germline V and J ends were trimmed by 5 bases and 6 bases, with 15 bases remaining between them. This CDR3 reads CASRRELLGNEQFF. CDR3 bases: TGCGCCAGCAGAAGGGAGCTACTCGGCAATGAGCAGTTCTTC.

The rearrangement uses TRBV9 and TRBJ2-6, with 7 bases fitting TRBD1. V dropped 5 bases and J dropped 2; count of bases not matched to a gene: 4. The CDR3 length is 15 residues. Germline V gene sequence: CDR1 SGDLS, CDR2 YYNGEE. The CDR3: CASSLQGTGANVLTF. The DNA for the CDR3 is TGTGCCAGCAGTCTACAGGGGACTGGGGCCAACGTCCTGACTTTC.

V is TRBV7-2 and J is TRBJ1-4, with D tentatively TRBD1 (5 bases). V dropped 1 base and J dropped 5 bases, with 23 bases sitting between them. Germline lookup yields CDR1 SGHTA and CDR2 FQGNSA. This CDR3 spans 19 amino acids. This chain's CDR3 is CASSLDVWGPQRTNEKLFF. Written as DNA, the CDR3 is TGTGCCAGCAGCTTAGACGTATGGGGCCCTCAAAGGACCAATGAAAAACTGTTTTTT.

This clone is a singleton in its sample. The genes are TRBV5-1 and TRBJ1-1, with 7 bases identical to TRBD1. The CDR3 has 15 amino acids. Germline trimming cut 0 bases from V and 0 bases from J; bases unmatched to any gene: 2. Germline CDR1 is SGHRS and CDR2 is YFSETQ. The CDR3 nucleotides read TGCGCCAGCAGCTTGGCAGGGGGGATGAACACTGAAGCTTTCTTT. This sequence encodes CASSLAGGMNTEAFF.

CDR3 coding DNA: TGCGCCAGCAGCCCGGAGGGGCGAAGCGATATTTCACCCCTCCACTTT. This encodes CASSPEGRSDISPLHF. The V gene is TRBV5-1, the J gene TRBJ1-6, with D possibly matching TRBD1 (5 bases). Germline CDR1 is SGHRS and CDR2 is YFSETQ. The V gene lost 4 bases and the J gene lost 9 bases, with 20 bases spanning the gap. The CDR3 runs to 16 residues.

This clone showed up just a few times. The gene calls are TRBV6-1 and TRBJ1-4; D ambiguous. With 0 bases removed from V and 8 bases from J, the gap between germline ends came to 16 bases. Germline CDR1 and CDR2: MNHNS and SASEGT. The length of the CDR3 is 16 residues. The CDR3 DNA is TGTGCCAGCAGTGAAGCGGGAGGGAGGCCCGGGGAAAAACTGTTTTTT. Translating gives CASSEAGGRPGEKLFF.